These 16 T cell receptor beta chains share one sample of origin, sequenced in a study of blood T cell repertoires in COVID-19. Sequencing was performed with immunoSEQ multiplex PCR; in TCRdb, only in-frame clones are kept and a portion is missing. The data show 200,000 to 300,000 clones, about 82% seen once. The source material was peripheral blood. These receptors were obtained from a woman in her fifties or sixties with active or convalescent COVID-19.

The rearrangement joins TRBV30 to TRBJ1-2; 7 bases are a match to TRBD1. Trimming cost V 3 bases and J 4 bases; bases outside gene matches: 5. Germline lookup yields CDR1 GTSNPN and CDR2 SVGIG (reference sequence). The CDR3 is 13 amino acids. The CDR3 DNA sequence: TGTGCCTGGAGCAGACAGGGAGGCTATGGCTACACCTTC. It translates to CAWSRQGGYGYTF.

CDR3 DNA: TGTGCCAGCAGCCCCCAGCCGCTCGGGGGTCTAAACAATGAGCAGTTCTTC. Translating gives CASSPQPLGGLNNEQFF. The chain combines TRBV3-1 (or the pseudogene TRBV3-2) with TRBJ2-1; maybe TRBD2 (6 bases). V was shortened by 4 bases and J by 5 bases, with 21 bases between the two germline ends. The CDR3 is made up of 17 amino acids. Looked up from germline, CDR1 is LGHDT and CDR2 is YNNKEL (reference sequence).

As to this clone: Other DNA sequences in the same sample also yield this CDR3. The chain recombines TRBV5-1 with TRBJ1-3, with 7 bases lining up with TRBD1. The V gene end was trimmed by 0 bases and the J gene end by 7 bases; junction bases not matched to a gene: 1. Germline loops: CDR1 SGHRS, CDR2 YFSETQ. The CDR3 runs to 13 residues. The CDR3 nucleotides are TGCGCCAGCAGCTTGGACAGGGGTAACACCATATATTTT. Translating gives CASSLDRGNTIYF.

This chain uses TRBV4-1 with TRBJ2-7; 14 bases are a match to TRBD2. Looked up from germline, CDR1 is MGHRA and CDR2 is YSYEKL. The J segment lost 7 bases and the V segment lost 3 bases, leaving 5 bases of the junction unmatched. This CDR3 spans 15 amino acids. The CDR3 spells CASSQGLAGVEEQYF. The CDR3 region has the DNA TGCGCCAGCAGCCAGGGACTAGCGGGAGTTGAAGAGCAGTACTTC.

The chain combines TRBV7-3 with TRBJ2-1, with 11 bases matching TRBD2. The germline V gene has CDR1 SGHTA and CDR2 FQGTGA. Trimming cost V 2 bases and J 8 bases; bases outside gene matches: 5. CDR3 length: 15 residues. Written as DNA, the CDR3 is TGTGCCAGCAGCTTAGTAGCGGGAGGGGGCGATGAGCAGTTCTTC. It specifies CASSLVAGGGDEQFF.

The sample holds a few counts of this clone. Here the CDR3 DNA reads TGTGCCAGCAGCTTAGCAGGGGGCAATCAGCCCCAGCATTTT. It translates to CASSLAGGNQPQHF. The rearrangement joins TRBV7-9 to TRBJ1-5, with D possibly TRBD1 on 5 matching bases. Germline loops: CDR1 SEHNR, CDR2 FQNEAQ (reference sequence). V lost 0 bases, J lost 2 bases, and 5 bases lay in between. The CDR3 totals 14 residues.

The chain combines TRBV6-4 with TRBJ2-2; a possible D gene is TRBD2 (5 bases). This CDR3 has 15 residues. Between the trimmed V and J ends, which lost 5 bases and 1 base, there was a span of 11 bases. Germline lookup yields CDR1 MRHNA and CDR2 SNTAGT. CDR3 region: CASSRIGGNTGELFF. The CDR3 nucleotides are TGTGCCAGCAGTCGAATAGGAGGGAACACCGGGGAGCTGTTTTTT.

This clone was picked up a small number of times. The CDR3 is CASSLSGLQGADTQYF. In nucleotides, the CDR3 is TGTGCCAGCAGTTTATCCGGGTTGCAGGGGGCAGATACGCAGTATTTT. The chain couples TRBV27 to TRBJ2-3; 7 nucleotides match TRBD1. J lost 4 bases, V lost 0 bases, and 7 bases had no gene match. This CDR3 has 16 amino acids. Germline V gives CDR1 MNHEY, CDR2 SMNVEV (reference sequence).

The chain joins TRBV9 to TRBJ2-7, with D possibly matching TRBD2 (6 bases). CDR3 length: 14 amino acids. The V end lost 4 bases, the J end lost 0 bases, and 11 bases lay between the germline ends. Germline V CDR1 and CDR2: SGDLS, YYNGEE. The CDR3 spells CASSPTGSSYEQYF. The CDR3 DNA reads TGTGCCAGCAGCCCCACCGGGAGCTCCTACGAGCAGTACTTC.

This chain uses TRBV30 with TRBJ2-3, with TRBD2 identical over 10 bases. Germline values: CDR1 GTSNPN, CDR2 SVGIG (reference sequence). CDR3 length equals 15 residues. V dropped 0 bases and J dropped 0; count of bases not matched to a gene: 0. CDR3 loop: CAWSVTSGSTDTQYF. CDR3 DNA: TGTGCCTGGAGTGTGACTAGCGGGAGCACAGATACGCAGTATTTT.

The J gene is TRBJ2-1, the V gene TRBV10-3; no definite D call. V was trimmed by 4 bases and J by 8 bases, leaving 12 bases between them. Per the germline V gene, CDR1 is ENHRY and CDR2 is SYGVKD. This CDR3 is 13 amino acids long. DNA for the CDR3: TGTGCCATCAGTGTCGACTCCCCCCATGAGCAGTTCTTC. This translates into CAISVDSPHEQFF.

V and J are TRBV10-3 and TRBJ2-3; D is possibly TRBD1 (7 bases). Per the germline V gene, CDR1 is ENHRY and CDR2 is SYGVKD. The CDR3 has 15 residues. Trimming pared 6 bases from V and 3 bases from J, leaving 16 bases between. DNA for the CDR3: TGTGCCATCAGCTCAGGGGGGATACGGACAGATACGCAGTATTTT. It codes for CAISSGGIRTDTQYF.

In its sample, this clone ranks as medium-sized. The genes are TRBV30 and TRBJ1-5, with D unresolved. Between the trimmed V and J ends, which lost 2 bases and 4 bases, there was a span of 9 bases. The germline V gene encodes CDR1 GTSNPN and CDR2 SVGIG (reference sequence). The CDR3 totals 13 residues. CDR3 residues: CAWSFRPNQPQHF. CDR3 DNA: TGTGCCTGGAGTTTCAGGCCTAATCAGCCCCAGCATTTT. Variable domain in full (rest from reference TRBV30 and TRBJ1-5): SQTIHQWPATLVQPVGSPLSLECTVEGTSNPNLYWYRQAAGRGLQLLFYSVGIGQISSEVPQNLSASRPQDRQFILSSKKLLLSDSGFYLCAWSFRPNQPQHFGDGTRLSIL.

CDR3 coding DNA: TGTGCCAGCAGCCAAGGGCGGAGGACTAGCGGGGGAGAGACCCAGTACTTC. Translated, it gives CASSQGRRTSGGETQYF. V is TRBV4-2 and J is TRBJ2-5; 13 nucleotides match TRBD2. This CDR3 is built from 17 residues. Germline values: CDR1 LGHNA, CDR2 YNFKEQ. V lost 1 base and J lost 4; bases outside the gene matches: 6.

The V gene is TRBV4-1, the J gene TRBJ2-2; D is unclear. V lost 0 bases, J lost 5 bases, and 4 bases lay in between. Looked up from germline, CDR1 is MGHRA and CDR2 is YSYEKL. This CDR3 comprises 13 residues. The CDR3 sequence: CASSQDSTGELFF. The CDR3 DNA is TGCGCCAGCAGCCAAGATAGTACCGGGGAGCTGTTTTTT.

This clone was seen only once. The chain is built from TRBV2 and TRBJ1-5; D may be TRBD1 (5 bases). The CDR3 is 16 residues long. The germline V gene has CDR1 SNHLY and CDR2 FYNNEI. V lost 4 bases, J lost 9 bases, and 22 bases lay in between. CDR3 residues: CASSVRGTEPLAPQHF. CDR3 in DNA: TGTGCCAGCAGTGTGCGGGGGACCGAGCCGTTAGCGCCCCAGCATTTT.